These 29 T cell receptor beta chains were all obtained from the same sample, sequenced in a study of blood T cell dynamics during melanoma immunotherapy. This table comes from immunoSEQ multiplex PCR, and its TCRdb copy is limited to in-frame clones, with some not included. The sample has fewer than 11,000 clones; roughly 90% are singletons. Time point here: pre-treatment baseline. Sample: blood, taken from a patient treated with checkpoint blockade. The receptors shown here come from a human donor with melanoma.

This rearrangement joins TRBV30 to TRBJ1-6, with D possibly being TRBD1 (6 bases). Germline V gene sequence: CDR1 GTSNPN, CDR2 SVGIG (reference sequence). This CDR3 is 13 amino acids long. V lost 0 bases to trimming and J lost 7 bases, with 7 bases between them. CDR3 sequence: CAWSVQGNSPLHF. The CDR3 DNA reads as TGTGCCTGGAGTGTTCAGGGGAATTCACCCCTCCACTTT.

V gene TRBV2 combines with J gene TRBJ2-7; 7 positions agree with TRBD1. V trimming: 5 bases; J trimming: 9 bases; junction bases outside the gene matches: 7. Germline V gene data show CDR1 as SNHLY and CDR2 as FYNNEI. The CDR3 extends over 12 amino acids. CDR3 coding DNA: TGTGCCAGCAGTTTTGACAGGGCGGTGCAGTACTTC. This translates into CASSFDRAVQYF.

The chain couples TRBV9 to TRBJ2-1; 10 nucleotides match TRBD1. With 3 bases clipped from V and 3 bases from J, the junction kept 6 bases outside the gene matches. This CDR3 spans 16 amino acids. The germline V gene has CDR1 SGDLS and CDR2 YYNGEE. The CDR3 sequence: CASSEPDRGIYNEQFF. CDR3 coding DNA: TGTGCCAGCAGCGAACCGGACAGGGGGATCTACAATGAGCAGTTCTTC.

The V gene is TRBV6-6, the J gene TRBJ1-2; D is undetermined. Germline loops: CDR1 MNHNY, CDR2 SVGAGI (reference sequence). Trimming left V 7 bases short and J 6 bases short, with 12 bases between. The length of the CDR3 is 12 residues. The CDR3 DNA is TGTGCCAGCACCCCGTCGGGTGATGGCTACACCTTC. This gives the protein CASTPSGDGYTF.

Written as DNA, the CDR3 is TGTGCCAGCTCACCACCCGCTATGAACACTGAAGCTTTCTTT. Its translation is CASSPPAMNTEAFF. The J gene is TRBJ1-1, the V gene TRBV18; D not certain. The CDR3 is 14 residues long. Trimming took 0 bases from V and 0 from J, leaving 5 bases between them. Germline V lookup: CDR1 KGHSH, CDR2 LQKENI.

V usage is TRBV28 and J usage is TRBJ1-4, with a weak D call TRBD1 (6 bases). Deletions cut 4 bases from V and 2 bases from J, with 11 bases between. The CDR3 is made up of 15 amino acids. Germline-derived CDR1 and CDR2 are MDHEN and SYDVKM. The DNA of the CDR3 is TGTGCCAGCAGTTCAGCAGGGGACACTAATGAAAAACTGTTTTTT. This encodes CASSSAGDTNEKLFF.

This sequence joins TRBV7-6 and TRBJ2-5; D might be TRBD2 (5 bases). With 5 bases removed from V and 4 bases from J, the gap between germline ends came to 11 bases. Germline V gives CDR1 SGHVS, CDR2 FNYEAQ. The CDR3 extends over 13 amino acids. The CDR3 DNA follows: TGTGCCAGCAGCCTCGGGGTGAGAGAGACCCAGTACTTC. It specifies CASSLGVRETQYF. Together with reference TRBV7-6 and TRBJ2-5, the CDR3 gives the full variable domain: GAGVSQSPRYKVTKRGQDVALRCDPISGHVSLYWYRQALGQGPEFLTYFNYEAQQDKSGLPNDRFSAERPEGSISTLTIQRTEQRDSAMYRCASSLGVRETQYFGPGTRLLVL.

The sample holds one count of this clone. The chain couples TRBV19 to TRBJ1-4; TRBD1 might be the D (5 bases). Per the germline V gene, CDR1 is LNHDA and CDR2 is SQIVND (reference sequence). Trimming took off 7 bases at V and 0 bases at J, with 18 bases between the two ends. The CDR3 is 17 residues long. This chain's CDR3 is CASTSWTSPATNEKLFF. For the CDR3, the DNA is TGTGCCAGTACCTCCTGGACATCTCCTGCAACTAATGAAAAACTGTTTTTT.

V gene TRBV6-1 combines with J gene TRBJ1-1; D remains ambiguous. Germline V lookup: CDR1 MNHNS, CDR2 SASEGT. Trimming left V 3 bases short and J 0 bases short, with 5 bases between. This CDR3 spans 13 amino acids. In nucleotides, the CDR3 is TGTGCCAGCAGTGAGACGGTGAACACTGAAGCTTTCTTT. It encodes CASSETVNTEAFF.

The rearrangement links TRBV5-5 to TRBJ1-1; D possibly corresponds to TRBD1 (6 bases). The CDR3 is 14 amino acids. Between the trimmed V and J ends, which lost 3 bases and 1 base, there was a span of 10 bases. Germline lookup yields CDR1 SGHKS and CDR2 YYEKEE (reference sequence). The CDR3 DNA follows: TGTGCCAGCAGCTGGGCGGACAGGAACACTGAAGCTTTCTTT. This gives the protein CASSWADRNTEAFF.

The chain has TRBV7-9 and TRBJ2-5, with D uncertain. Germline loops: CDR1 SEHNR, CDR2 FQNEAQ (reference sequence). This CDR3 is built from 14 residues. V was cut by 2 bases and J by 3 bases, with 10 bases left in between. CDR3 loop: CASSLSRTEETQYF. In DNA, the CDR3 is TGTGCCAGCAGCTTATCGAGGACGGAAGAGACCCAGTACTTC.

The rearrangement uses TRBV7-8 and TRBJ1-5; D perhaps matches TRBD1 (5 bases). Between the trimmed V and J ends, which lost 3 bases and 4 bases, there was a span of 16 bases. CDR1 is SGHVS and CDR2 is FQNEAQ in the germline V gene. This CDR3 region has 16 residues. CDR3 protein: CASSFGTVGSNQPQHF. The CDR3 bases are TGTGCCAGCAGCTTTGGGACCGTGGGTTCTAATCAGCCCCAGCATTTT.

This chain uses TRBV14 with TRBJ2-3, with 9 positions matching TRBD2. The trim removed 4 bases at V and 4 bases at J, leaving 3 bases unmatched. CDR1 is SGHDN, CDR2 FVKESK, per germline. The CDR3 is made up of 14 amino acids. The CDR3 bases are TGTGCCAGCAGCCGCAGCGGGGGGCCAGATACGCAGTATTTT. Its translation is CASSRSGGPDTQYF.

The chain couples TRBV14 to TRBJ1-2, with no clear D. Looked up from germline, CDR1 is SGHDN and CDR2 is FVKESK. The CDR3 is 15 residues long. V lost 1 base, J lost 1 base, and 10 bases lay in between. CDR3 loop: CASSQGRWGNYGYTF. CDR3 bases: TGTGCCAGCAGCCAAGGTCGATGGGGTAACTATGGCTACACCTTC. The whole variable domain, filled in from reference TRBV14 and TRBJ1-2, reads EAGVTQFPSHSVIEKGQTVTLRCDPISGHDNLYWYRRVMGKEIKFLLHFVKESKQDESGMPNNRFLAERTGGTYSTLKVQPAELEDSGVYFCASSQGRWGNYGYTFGSGTRLTVV.

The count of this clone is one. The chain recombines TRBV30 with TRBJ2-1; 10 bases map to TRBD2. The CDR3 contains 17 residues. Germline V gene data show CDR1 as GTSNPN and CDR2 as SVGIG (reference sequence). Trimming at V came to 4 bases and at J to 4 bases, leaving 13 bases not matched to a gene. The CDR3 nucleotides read TGTGCCTGGATGGGGCTAGCGGGGGTCTATAGGTACAATGAGCAGTTCTTC. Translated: CAWMGLAGVYRYNEQFF.

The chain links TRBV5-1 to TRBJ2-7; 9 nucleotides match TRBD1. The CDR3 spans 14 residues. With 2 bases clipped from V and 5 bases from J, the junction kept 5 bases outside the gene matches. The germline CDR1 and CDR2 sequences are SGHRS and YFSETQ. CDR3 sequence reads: CASSFRDRVHEQYF. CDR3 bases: TGCGCCAGCAGCTTCCGGGACAGGGTCCACGAGCAGTACTTC.

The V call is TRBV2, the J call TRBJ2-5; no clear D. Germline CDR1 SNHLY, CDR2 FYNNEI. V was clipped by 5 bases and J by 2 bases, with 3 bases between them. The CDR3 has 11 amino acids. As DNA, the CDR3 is TGTGCCAGCAGTTTGCAAGAGACCCAGTACTTC. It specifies CASSLQETQYF.

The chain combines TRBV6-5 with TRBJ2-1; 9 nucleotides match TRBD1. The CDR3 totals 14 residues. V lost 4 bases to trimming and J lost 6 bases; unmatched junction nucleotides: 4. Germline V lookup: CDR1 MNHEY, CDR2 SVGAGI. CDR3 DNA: TGTGCCAGCAGTTCCGGGACAGGGAGCAATGAGCAGTTCTTC. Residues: CASSSGTGSNEQFF.

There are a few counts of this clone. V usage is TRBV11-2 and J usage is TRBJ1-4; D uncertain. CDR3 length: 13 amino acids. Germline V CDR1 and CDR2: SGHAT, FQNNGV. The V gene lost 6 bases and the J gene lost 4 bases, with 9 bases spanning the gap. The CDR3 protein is CASSREYNEKLFF. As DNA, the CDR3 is TGTGCCAGCAGTCGGGAGTATAATGAAAAACTGTTTTTT.

CDR3 protein: CASSLAGREGGYTF. As DNA, the CDR3 is TGTGCCAGCAGCTTAGCGGGCCGGGAAGGCGGCTACACCTTC. V usage is TRBV7-9 and J usage is TRBJ1-2; no clear D gene. CDR1 is SEHNR and CDR2 is FQNEAQ in the germline V gene (reference sequence). V lost 0 bases and J 8 bases, leaving 13 bases between the germline ends. The CDR3 spans 14 residues.

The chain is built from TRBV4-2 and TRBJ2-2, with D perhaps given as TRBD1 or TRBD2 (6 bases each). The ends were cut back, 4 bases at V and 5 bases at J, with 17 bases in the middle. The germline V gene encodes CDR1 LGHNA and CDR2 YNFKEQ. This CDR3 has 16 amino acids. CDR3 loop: CASSRETRGGTGELFF. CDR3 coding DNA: TGTGCCAGCAGCCGGGAAACCAGGGGAGGAACCGGGGAGCTGTTTTTT.

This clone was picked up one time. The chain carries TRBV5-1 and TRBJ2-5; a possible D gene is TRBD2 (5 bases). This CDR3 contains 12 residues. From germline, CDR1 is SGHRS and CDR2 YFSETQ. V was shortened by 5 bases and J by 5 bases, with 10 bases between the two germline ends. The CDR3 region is CASRMTGETQYF. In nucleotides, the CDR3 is TGCGCCAGCAGAATGACGGGGGAGACCCAGTACTTC. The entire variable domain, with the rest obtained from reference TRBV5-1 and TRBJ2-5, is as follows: KAGVTQTPRYLIKTRGQQVTLSCSPISGHRSVSWYQQTPGQGLQFLFEYFSETQRNKGNFPGRFSGRQFSNSRSEMNVSTLELGDSALYLCASRMTGETQYFGPGTRLLVL.

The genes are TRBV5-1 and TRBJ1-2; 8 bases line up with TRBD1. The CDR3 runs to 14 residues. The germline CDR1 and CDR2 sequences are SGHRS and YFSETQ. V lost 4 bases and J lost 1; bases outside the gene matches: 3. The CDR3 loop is CASSEDRVNYGYTF. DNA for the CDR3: TGCGCCAGCAGCGAGGACAGGGTTAACTATGGCTACACCTTC. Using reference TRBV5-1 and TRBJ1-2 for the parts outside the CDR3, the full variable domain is KAGVTQTPRYLIKTRGQQVTLSCSPISGHRSVSWYQQTPGQGLQFLFEYFSETQRNKGNFPGRFSGRQFSNSRSEMNVSTLELGDSALYLCASSEDRVNYGYTFGSGTRLTVV.

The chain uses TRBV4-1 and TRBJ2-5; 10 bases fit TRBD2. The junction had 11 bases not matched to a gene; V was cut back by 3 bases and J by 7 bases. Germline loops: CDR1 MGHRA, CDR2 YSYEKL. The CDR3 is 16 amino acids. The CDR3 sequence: CASSQRALAGDVTQYF. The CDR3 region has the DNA TGCGCCAGCAGCCAGAGGGCTCTAGCGGGGGATGTGACCCAGTACTTC.

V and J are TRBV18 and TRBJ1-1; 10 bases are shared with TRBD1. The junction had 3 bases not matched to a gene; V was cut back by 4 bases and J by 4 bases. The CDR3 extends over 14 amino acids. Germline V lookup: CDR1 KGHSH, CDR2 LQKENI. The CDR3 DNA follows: TGTGCCAGCTCACGGGACAGGGGCGGCACTGAAGCTTTCTTT. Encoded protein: CASSRDRGGTEAFF.

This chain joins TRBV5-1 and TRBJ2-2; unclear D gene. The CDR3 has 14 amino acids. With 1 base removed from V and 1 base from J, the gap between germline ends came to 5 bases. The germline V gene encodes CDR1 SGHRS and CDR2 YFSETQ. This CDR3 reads CASSLRWNTGELFF. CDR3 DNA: TGCGCCAGCAGCTTGAGGTGGAACACCGGGGAGCTGTTTTTT.

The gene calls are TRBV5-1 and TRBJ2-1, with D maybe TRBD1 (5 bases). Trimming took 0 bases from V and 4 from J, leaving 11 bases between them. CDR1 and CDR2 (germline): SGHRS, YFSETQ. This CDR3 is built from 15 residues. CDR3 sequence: CASSLGAQGYNEQFF. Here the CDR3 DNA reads TGCGCCAGCAGCTTGGGGGCTCAGGGATACAATGAGCAGTTCTTC.

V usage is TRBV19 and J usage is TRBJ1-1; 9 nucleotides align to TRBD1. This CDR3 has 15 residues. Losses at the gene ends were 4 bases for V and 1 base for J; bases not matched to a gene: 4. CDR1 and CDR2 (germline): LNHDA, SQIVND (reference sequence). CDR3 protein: CASSTSDRGNTEAFF. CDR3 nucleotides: TGTGCCAGTAGTACTTCGGACAGGGGGAACACTGAAGCTTTCTTT.

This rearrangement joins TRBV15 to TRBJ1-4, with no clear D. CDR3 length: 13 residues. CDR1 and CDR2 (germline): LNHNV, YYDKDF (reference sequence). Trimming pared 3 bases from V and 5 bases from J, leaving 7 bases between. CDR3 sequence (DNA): TGTGCCACCAGCAGCTGGGGAAATGAAAAACTGTTTTTT. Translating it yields CATSSWGNEKLFF.